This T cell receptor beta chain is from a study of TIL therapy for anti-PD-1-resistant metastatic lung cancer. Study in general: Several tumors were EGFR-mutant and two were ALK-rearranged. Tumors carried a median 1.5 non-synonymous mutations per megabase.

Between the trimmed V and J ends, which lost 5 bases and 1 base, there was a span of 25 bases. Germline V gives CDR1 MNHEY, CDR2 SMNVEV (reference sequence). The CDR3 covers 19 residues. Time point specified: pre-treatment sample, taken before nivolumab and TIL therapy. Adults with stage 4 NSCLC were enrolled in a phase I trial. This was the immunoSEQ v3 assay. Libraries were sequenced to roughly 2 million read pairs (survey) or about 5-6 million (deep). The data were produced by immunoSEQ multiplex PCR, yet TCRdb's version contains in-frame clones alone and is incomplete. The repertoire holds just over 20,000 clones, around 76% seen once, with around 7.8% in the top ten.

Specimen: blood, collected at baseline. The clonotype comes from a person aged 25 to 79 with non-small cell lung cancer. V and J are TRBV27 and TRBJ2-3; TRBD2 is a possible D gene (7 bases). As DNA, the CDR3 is TGTGCCAGCAGTCCAATCTTAAGGGGGAGCGGGGTCGGCACAGATACGCAGTATTTT. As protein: CASSPILRGSGVGTDTQYF.